These T cell receptor beta chains were read from a single sample in a study of T-cell reconstitution after alpha-beta-depleted transplantation in children. TCRdb ran MiXCR on the PCR reads and lists one entry per CDR3 protein. The sample gives 300,000 to 400,000 distinct CDR3 sequences, about a quarter of which show up once; about 10% is in the top ten. Sequenced here: PBMCs, mostly from graft donor cells, sampled 180 days after TCRalphabeta/CD19-depleted stem cell transplant. Every receptor here comes from a male patient younger than 18 who had a stem cell transplant for acute lymphoblastic leukemia, so the T cells may come from the graft donor. CDR3s include the opening cysteine and the closing phenylalanine or tryptophan. A D gene is named only where the DNA matches it firmly. The size entry is marked missing in some rows and otherwise reads once, few, many or a size class.

abundance: few; d_gene: .; len: 12; j_gene: TRBJ2-7; v_gene: TRBV5-1; CDR3aa: CASRSITYEQYF; CDR3nt: TGCGCCAGCAGATCGATAACCTACGAGCAGTACTTC
abundance: few; d_gene: .; len: 11; j_gene: TRBJ1-1; v_gene: TRBV12-3/TRBV12-4; CDR3aa: CASSPSGEAFF; CDR3nt: TGTGCCAGCAGTCCCTCCGGGGAAGCTTTCTTT
abundance: .; d_gene: TRBD2; len: 15; j_gene: TRBJ2-1; v_gene: TRBV14; CDR3aa: CASSRWEGSYNEQFF; CDR3nt: TGTGCCAGCAGCCGATGGGAGGGCTCCTACAATGAGCAGTTCTTC
abundance: few; d_gene: .; len: 17; j_gene: TRBJ2-4; v_gene: TRBV27; CDR3aa: CASSPIGTWGTKNIQYF; CDR3nt: TGTGCCAGCAGTCCTATTGGTACCTGGGGCACCAAAAACATTCAGTACTTC
abundance: few; d_gene: .; len: 16; j_gene: TRBJ1-3; v_gene: TRBV12-3/TRBV12-4; CDR3aa: CASSRGQRVSGNTIYF; CDR3nt: TGTGCCAGCAGTCGAGGACAGCGCGTCTCTGGAAACACCATATATTTT
abundance: .; d_gene: .; len: 12; j_gene: TRBJ2-2; v_gene: TRBV24-1; CDR3aa: CATSDLAGELFF; CDR3nt: TGTGCCACCAGTGATTTGGCCGGGGAGCTGTTTTTT
abundance: few; d_gene: .; len: 12; j_gene: TRBJ2-7; v_gene: TRBV29-1; CDR3aa: CSAGRGTYEQYF; CDR3nt: TGCAGCGCCGGCCGGGGGACCTACGAGCAGTACTTC
abundance: .; d_gene: .; len: 17; j_gene: TRBJ2-7; v_gene: TRBV7-9; CDR3aa: CASGAPGPHTGSYEQYF; CDR3nt: TGTGCCAGCGGCGCGCCCGGGCCCCACACAGGTTCCTACGAGCAGTACTTC
abundance: .; d_gene: TRBD1; len: 15; j_gene: TRBJ2-7; v_gene: TRBV12-3/TRBV12-4; CDR3aa: CASSPRDRVSYEQYF; CDR3nt: TGTGCCAGCAGCCCGCGGGACAGGGTTTCCTACGAGCAGTACTTC
abundance: .; d_gene: .; len: 16; j_gene: TRBJ2-1; v_gene: TRBV9; CDR3aa: CASSVAGRGSYNEQFF; CDR3nt: TGTGCCAGCAGCGTAGCCGGGCGGGGCTCCTACAATGAGCAGTTCTTC
abundance: .; d_gene: TRBD1; len: 15; j_gene: TRBJ1-2; v_gene: TRBV15; CDR3aa: CATSIYRGSNYGYTF; CDR3nt: TGTGCCACCAGCATCTACAGGGGTTCTAACTATGGCTACACCTTC
abundance: .; d_gene: .; len: 15; j_gene: TRBJ2-3; v_gene: TRBV5-6; CDR3aa: CASSLLMGSTDTQYF; CDR3nt: TGTGCCAGCAGCTTGTTAATGGGTAGCACAGATACGCAGTATTTT
abundance: many; d_gene: TRBD1; len: 17; j_gene: TRBJ2-2; v_gene: TRBV12-3/TRBV12-4; CDR3aa: CASSFPDRGLNTGELFF; CDR3nt: TGTGCCAGCAGTTTCCCCGACAGGGGCCTCAACACCGGGGAGCTGTTTTTT
abundance: few; d_gene: .; len: 14; j_gene: TRBJ1-5; v_gene: TRBV5-1; CDR3aa: CASSLGGPDQPQHF; CDR3nt: TGCGCCAGCAGCTTGGGGGGGCCCGATCAGCCCCAGCATTTT
abundance: few; d_gene: TRBD1; len: 17; j_gene: TRBJ2-4; v_gene: TRBV4-3; CDR3aa: CASSQQRQGLVKNIQYF; CDR3nt: TGCGCCAGCAGCCAACAGAGACAGGGGCTCGTCAAAAACATTCAGTACTTC
abundance: few; d_gene: .; len: 14; j_gene: TRBJ2-7; v_gene: TRBV7-8; CDR3aa: CASSKTRSSYEQYF; CDR3nt: TGTGCCAGCAGCAAGACTAGGAGCTCCTACGAGCAGTACTTC
abundance: .; d_gene: .; len: 13; j_gene: TRBJ2-3; v_gene: TRBV29-1; CDR3aa: CSARGRATDTQYF; CDR3nt: TGCAGCGCCAGGGGCCGGGCAACAGATACGCAGTATTTT
abundance: .; d_gene: TRBD2; len: 18; j_gene: TRBJ2-1; v_gene: TRBV3-1; CDR3aa: CASSQDLLAGGSGNEQFF; CDR3nt: TGTGCCAGCAGCCAAGATTTACTAGCGGGAGGTTCAGGGAATGAGCAGTTCTTC
abundance: .; d_gene: .; len: 12; j_gene: TRBJ1-2; v_gene: TRBV30; CDR3aa: CAWADGPYGYTF; CDR3nt: TGTGCCTGGGCTGACGGACCCTATGGCTACACCTTC
abundance: few; d_gene: .; len: 12; j_gene: TRBJ1-1; v_gene: TRBV12-3/TRBV12-4; CDR3aa: CASSPRTSEAFF; CDR3nt: TGTGCCAGCAGTCCCCGGACATCTGAAGCTTTCTTT
abundance: .; d_gene: .; len: 15; j_gene: TRBJ1-5; v_gene: TRBV18; CDR3aa: CASSNQGTSNQPQHF; CDR3nt: TGTGCCAGCTCAAACCAGGGTACAAGCAATCAGCCCCAGCATTTT
abundance: few; d_gene: .; len: 16; j_gene: TRBJ2-1; v_gene: TRBV2; CDR3aa: CATGDLPDSSYNEQFF; CDR3nt: TGTGCCACCGGGGACTTGCCAGACAGCTCCTACAATGAGCAGTTCTTC
abundance: few; d_gene: TRBD2; len: 14; j_gene: TRBJ2-7; v_gene: TRBV20-1; CDR3aa: CSARDYASGYEQYF; CDR3nt: TGCAGTGCTAGAGATTATGCTAGCGGCTACGAGCAGTACTTC
abundance: .; d_gene: .; len: 14; j_gene: TRBJ1-5; v_gene: TRBV5-5; CDR3aa: CASSLYAGNQPQHF; CDR3nt: TGTGCCAGCAGCTTATACGCCGGAAATCAGCCCCAGCATTTT
abundance: .; d_gene: .; len: 14; j_gene: TRBJ1-2; v_gene: TRBV5-1; CDR3aa: CASRHFQAAGGYTF; CDR3nt: TGCGCCAGCAGACATTTCCAGGCGGCAGGCGGCTACACCTTC
abundance: .; d_gene: .; len: 15; j_gene: TRBJ2-6; v_gene: TRBV24-1; CDR3aa: CATSPAGSGANVLTF; CDR3nt: TGTGCCACCAGTCCGGCAGGTTCCGGGGCCAACGTCCTGACTTTC
abundance: few; d_gene: TRBD2; len: 12; j_gene: TRBJ2-4; v_gene: TRBV7-9; CDR3aa: CASSLEVAGPYF; CDR3nt: TGTGCCAGCAGCTTAGAGGTAGCGGGACCCTACTTC
abundance: .; d_gene: .; len: 12; j_gene: TRBJ1-5; v_gene: TRBV2; CDR3aa: CASSDRGQPQHF; CDR3nt: TGTGCCAGCAGTGACAGGGGACAGCCCCAGCATTTT
abundance: many; d_gene: .; len: 14; j_gene: TRBJ1-5; v_gene: TRBV7-8; CDR3aa: CASSLDTGIQPQHF; CDR3nt: TGTGCCAGCAGCTTAGACACTGGCATTCAGCCCCAGCATTTT
abundance: few; d_gene: .; len: 14; j_gene: TRBJ2-5; v_gene: TRBV10-3; CDR3aa: CAISEPGVGETQYF; CDR3nt: TGTGCCATCAGTGAGCCGGGGGTTGGGGAGACCCAGTACTTC
abundance: once; d_gene: .; len: 15; j_gene: TRBJ2-2; v_gene: TRBV7-2; CDR3aa: CASSLAGLTTGELFF; CDR3nt: TGTGCCAGCAGCTTAGCGGGACTCACGACCGGGGAGCTGTTTTTT